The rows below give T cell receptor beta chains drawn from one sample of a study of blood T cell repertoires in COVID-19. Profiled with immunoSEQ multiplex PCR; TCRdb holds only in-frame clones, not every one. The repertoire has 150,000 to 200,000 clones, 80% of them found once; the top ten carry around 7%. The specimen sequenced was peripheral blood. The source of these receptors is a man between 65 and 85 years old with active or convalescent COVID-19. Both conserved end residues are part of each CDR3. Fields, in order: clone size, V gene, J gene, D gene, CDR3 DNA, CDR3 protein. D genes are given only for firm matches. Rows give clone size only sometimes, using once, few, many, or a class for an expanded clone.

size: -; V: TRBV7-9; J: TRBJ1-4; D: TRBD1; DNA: TGTGCCAGCAGCCAAGGACAGGGGGAGGCAACTAATGAAAAACTGTTTTTT; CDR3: CASSQGQGEATNEKLFF
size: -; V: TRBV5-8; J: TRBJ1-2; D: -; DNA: TGTGCCAGCAGCTTCTTGTCAGTTGTGGATGGCTACACCTTC; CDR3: CASSFLSVVDGYTF
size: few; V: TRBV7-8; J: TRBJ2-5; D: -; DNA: TGTGCCAGCAGCCCGACATGGGGGCTCGGGATAGAGACCCAGTACTTC; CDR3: CASSPTWGLGIETQYF
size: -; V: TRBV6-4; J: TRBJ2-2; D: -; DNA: TGTGCCAGCAGTCTTGAACCCACTTTAACCGGGGAGCTGTTTTTT; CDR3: CASSLEPTLTGELFF
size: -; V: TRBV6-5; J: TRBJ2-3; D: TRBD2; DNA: TGTGCCAGCAAGCGGGGAGGGAACACAGATACGCAGTATTTT; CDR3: CASKRGGNTDTQYF
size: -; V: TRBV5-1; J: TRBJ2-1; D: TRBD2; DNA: TGCGCCAGCAGCTTTTCGACGGGAGGAGGAGGTTTCGCAAATGAGCAGTTCTTC; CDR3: CASSFSTGGGGFANEQFF
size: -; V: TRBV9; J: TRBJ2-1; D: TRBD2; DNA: TGTGCCAGCAGCTCGGGACTAGCGGGGGGGGGGTCCTACAATGAGCAGTTCTTC; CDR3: CASSSGLAGGGSYNEQFF
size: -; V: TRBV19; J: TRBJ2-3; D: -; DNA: TGTGCCAGTATTCAGCAGGGTGGAGATACGCAGTATTTT; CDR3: CASIQQGGDTQYF
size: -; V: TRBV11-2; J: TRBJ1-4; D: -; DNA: TGTGCCAGCAGCCCGGGTGAGGTAAAACTGTTTTTT; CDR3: CASSPGEVKLFF
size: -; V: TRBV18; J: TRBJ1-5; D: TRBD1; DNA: TGTGCCAGCTCACCCACAGGGGGGCCGGATCAGCCCCAGCATTTT; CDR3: CASSPTGGPDQPQHF
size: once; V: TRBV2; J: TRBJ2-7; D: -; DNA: TGTGCCAGCAGGGACAGTTCGGGGCAGTACTTC; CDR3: CASRDSSGQYF
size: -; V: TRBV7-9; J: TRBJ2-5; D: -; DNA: TGTGCCAGCAGACAGGGTGGGGAGACCCAGTACTTC; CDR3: CASRQGGETQYF
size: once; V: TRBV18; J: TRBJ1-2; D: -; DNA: TGTGCCAGCTCCTCCCTCGGGGGCTACACCTTC; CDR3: CASSSLGGYTF
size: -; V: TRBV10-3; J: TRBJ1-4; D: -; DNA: TGTGCCACCCCCGAGGAGAAAAATGAAAAACTGTTTTTT; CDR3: CATPEEKNEKLFF
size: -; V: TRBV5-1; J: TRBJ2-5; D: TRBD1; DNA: TGCGCCAGCAGCTACCACCAGGGGGCGGAGGAGACCCAGTACTTC; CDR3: CASSYHQGAEETQYF
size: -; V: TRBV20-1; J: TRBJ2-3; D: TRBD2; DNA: TGCAGTGCTAGTGGACTAGCGGGGGCCGACGACCCCCCTAGCACAGATACGCAGTATTTT; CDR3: CSASGLAGADDPPSTDTQYF
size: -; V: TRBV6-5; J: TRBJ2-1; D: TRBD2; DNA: TGTGCCAGCAGTTACTGGGGGGGAGAGCAGTTCTTC; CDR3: CASSYWGGEQFF
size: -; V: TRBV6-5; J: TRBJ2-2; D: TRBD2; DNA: TGTGCCAGCAGTTCCCGACCAGTAGCGGGAACGGGGGAGCTGTTTTTT; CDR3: CASSSRPVAGTGELFF
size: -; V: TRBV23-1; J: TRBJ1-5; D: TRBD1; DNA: TGCGCCAGCAGGTACCGGACAGGGAAACAGCCCCAGCATTTT; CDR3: CASRYRTGKQPQHF
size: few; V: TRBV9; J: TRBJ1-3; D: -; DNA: TGTGCCAGCAGCGTAGACTGGGGGGATTCTGGAAACACCATATATTTT; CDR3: CASSVDWGDSGNTIYF
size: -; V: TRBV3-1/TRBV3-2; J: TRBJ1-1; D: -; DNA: TGTGCCAGCAGCCAGAAGGGGGCTGAAGCTTTCTTT; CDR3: CASSQKGAEAFF
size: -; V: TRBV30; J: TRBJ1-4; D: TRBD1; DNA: TGTGCCTGGACGCCAGACAGGGTATATGAAAAACTGTTTTTT; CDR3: CAWTPDRVYEKLFF
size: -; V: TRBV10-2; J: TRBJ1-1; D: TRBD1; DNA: TGCGCCAGCAGTGAGTCGAAAGGGGGCGCGAGGACTGAAGCTTTCTTT; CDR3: CASSESKGGARTEAFF
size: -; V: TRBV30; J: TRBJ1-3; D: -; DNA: TGTGCCTGGAGTCTATTGGACAGAAGCTCTGGAAACACCATATATTTT; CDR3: CAWSLLDRSSGNTIYF
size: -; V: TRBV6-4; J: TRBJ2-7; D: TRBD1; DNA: TGTGCCAGCAGTAGCCGGGACAGGGTCATTCACGAGCAGTACTTC; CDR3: CASSSRDRVIHEQYF
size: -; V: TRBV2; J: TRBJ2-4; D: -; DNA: TGTGCCAGCAGTGGAACAGGGAATAAAAACATTCAGTACTTC; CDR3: CASSGTGNKNIQYF